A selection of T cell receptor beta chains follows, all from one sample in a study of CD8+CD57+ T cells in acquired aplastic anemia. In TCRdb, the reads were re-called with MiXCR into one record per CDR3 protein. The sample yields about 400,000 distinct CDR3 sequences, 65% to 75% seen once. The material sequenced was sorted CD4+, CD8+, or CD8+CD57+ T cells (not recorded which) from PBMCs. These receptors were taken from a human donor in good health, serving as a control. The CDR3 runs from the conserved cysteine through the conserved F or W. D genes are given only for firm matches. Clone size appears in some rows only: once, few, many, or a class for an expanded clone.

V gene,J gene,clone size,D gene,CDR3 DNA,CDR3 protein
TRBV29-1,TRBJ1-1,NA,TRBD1,TGCAGCGCCGCGACAGGGGGCACAGATGCGGAGTATTTT,CSAATGGTDAEYF
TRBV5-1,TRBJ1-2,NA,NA,TGCGCCAGCAGCGAGGGCGGGGGTACAAGTGGCTACACCTTC,CASSEGGGTSGYTF
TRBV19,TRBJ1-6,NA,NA,TGTGCCAGCAGTACCGCGTGGGGGGCAGGATCACCCCTCCACTTT,CASSTAWGAGSPLHF
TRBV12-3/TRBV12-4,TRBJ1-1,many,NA,TGTGCCAGCAGCCCCGGGACAAATAAGCCCTACACTGAAGCTTTCTTT,CASSPGTNKPYTEAFF
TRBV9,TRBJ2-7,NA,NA,TGTGCCAGCAGCGTAGCTCCTACAGGAGGTAATTCACACTTC,CASSVAPTGGNSHF
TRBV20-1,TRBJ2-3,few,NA,TGCAGTGCTAGAGGTGGGAATGCTGAAGATACGCAGTATTTT,CSARGGNAEDTQYF
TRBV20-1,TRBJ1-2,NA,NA,TGCAGTGCTAGAGACGAGGTCACGGGGGTTTATAGCTACACCTTC,CSARDEVTGVYSYTF
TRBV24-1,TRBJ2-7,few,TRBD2,TGTGCCACCAGTGACACGGGACTAGCGGGGCCGTCCTACGAGCAGTACTTC,CATSDTGLAGPSYEQYF
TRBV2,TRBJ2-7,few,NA,TGTGCCAGCATCCTCGACAGGTCCGGGGACGAGCAGTACTTC,CASILDRSGDEQYF
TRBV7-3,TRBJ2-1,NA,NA,TGTGCCAGCAGTTCTACGAGGACAGCTTACAATGAGCAGTTCTTC,CASSSTRTAYNEQFF
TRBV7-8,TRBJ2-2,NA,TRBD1,TGTGCCAGCAGTTTAGGGGCGACAGGGGTCCATCTGTTTTTT,CASSLGATGVHLFF
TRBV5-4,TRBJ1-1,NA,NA,TGTGCCAGCAGCGTGGACATCCGAACTGAAGCTTTCTTT,CASSVDIRTEAFF
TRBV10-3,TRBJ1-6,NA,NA,TGTGCCATCAGTGAGTCGGATTCACCCCTCCACTTT,CAISESDSPLHF
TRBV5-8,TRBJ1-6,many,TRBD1,TGTGCCAGCAGCTCGACAGGGGGCATCAATAATTCACCCCTCCACTTT,CASSSTGGINNSPLHF
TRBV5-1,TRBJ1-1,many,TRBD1,TGCGCCAGCCGGACAGGGAGGAACACTGAAGCTTTCTTT,CASRTGRNTEAFF
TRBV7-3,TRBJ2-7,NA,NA,TGTGCCAGCAGCTCTCCGGGCTATGGCTACGAGCAGTACTTC,CASSSPGYGYEQYF
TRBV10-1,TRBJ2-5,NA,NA,TGCTCCATCAGCAGGTCGATCGTAGCAGGGACCCAGTACTTC,CSISRSIVAGTQYF
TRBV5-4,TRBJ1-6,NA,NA,TGTGCCAGCAGCTCGAGTTTGAAGAAGTCACCCCTCCACTTT,CASSSSLKKSPLHF
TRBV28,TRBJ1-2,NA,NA,TGTGCCAGCAGTCTCCTAGGACAGCTCAACTATGGCTACACCTTC,CASSLLGQLNYGYTF
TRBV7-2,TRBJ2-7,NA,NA,TGTGCCAGCAGCTCACGTGCGGGCTCCACGCAGTACCTCTACTTC,CASSSRAGSTQYLYF
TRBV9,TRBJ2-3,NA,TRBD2,TGTGCCAGCAGCGTGTCGGGACTAGTCTACGAGCAGTATACGCAGTATTTT,CASSVSGLVYEQYTQYF
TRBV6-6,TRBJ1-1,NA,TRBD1,TGTGCCAGCAGTTCAGACCCCCACAGGGGGGTGAACACTGAAGCTTTCTTT,CASSSDPHRGVNTEAFF
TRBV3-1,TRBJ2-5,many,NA,TGTGCCAGCAGCCAAGTTATCACCCAGGAGACCCAGTACTTC,CASSQVITQETQYF
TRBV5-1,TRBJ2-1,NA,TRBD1,TGCGCCAGCAGCAGTCGGGACAGGGGGATCAATGAGCAGTTCTTC,CASSSRDRGINEQFF
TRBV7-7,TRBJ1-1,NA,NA,TGTGCCAGCAGTTTCGATGGGGGAGACACTGATGCGTTCTTT,CASSFDGGDTDAFF
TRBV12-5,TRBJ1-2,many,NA,TGTGCTAGCCTATCTAGGGCAGGGTCGTTCTATGGCTACACCTTC,CASLSRAGSFYGYTF
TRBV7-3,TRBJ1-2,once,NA,TGTGCCAGCAGCTGGGGGGCCAACACTGAAGCTTTCTTTTTC,CASSWGANTEAFFF
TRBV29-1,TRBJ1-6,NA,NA,TGCAGCGCTGGACAGCCTAATTCACCCCTCCACTTT,CSAGQPNSPLHF
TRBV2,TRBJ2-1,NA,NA,TGTGCCAGCAGTTACCCGGCTGGGGGCCGAGTTGAGCAGTTCTTC,CASSYPAGGRVEQFF
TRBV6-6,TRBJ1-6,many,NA,TGTGCCACCAGGGACCGATGGAATTCACCCCTCCACTTT,CATRDRWNSPLHF
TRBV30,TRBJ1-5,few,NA,TGTGCCTGGAGTATCCAGGGCAATCAGCCCCAGCATTTT,CAWSIQGNQPQHF
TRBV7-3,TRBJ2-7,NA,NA,TGTGCCACCAGCAGTGACAGCGGTGCTCGGGAGCAGTACTTC,CATSSDSGAREQYF
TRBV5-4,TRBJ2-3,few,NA,TGTGCCAGCAGCTTGGGAGGGATCACAGATACGCGGTATTTT,CASSLGGITDTRYF
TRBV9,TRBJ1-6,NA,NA,TGTGCCAGCAGCGCAGGACGGGATAGGTCACCCCGGCACTTT,CASSAGRDRSPRHF
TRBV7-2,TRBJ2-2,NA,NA,TGTGCCAGCAGCTCATCAGGGAGTAATGATAAGCTGTTTTTT,CASSSSGSNDKLFF
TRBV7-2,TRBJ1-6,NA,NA,TGTGCCAGTAGTACAGGGACATCAGACTCCCATGGCCACTTT,CASSTGTSDSHGHF
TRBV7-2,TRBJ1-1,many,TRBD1,TGTGCCAGCAGCTTTTCACAGGGGGCCACTTTGAACACTGAAGCTTTCTTT,CASSFSQGATLNTEAFF
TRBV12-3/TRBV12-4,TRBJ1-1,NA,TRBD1,TGTGCCAGCAGGTTGACAGGGGAAACTGAAGCTTTCTTT,CASRLTGETEAFF
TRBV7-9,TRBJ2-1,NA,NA,TGTGCCAGCAGTCCGTCACGCTCCTACAATGAGCAGTTCTTC,CASSPSRSYNEQFF
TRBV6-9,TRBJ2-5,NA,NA,TGTGCCAGCAAGTTGGGGGGGCAGGGTAAAGAGACCCAGTACTTC,CASKLGGQGKETQYF
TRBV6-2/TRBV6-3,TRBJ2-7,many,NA,TGTGCCAGCTCCTCACTGGGACGGTACTCCTACGAGCAGTACTTC,CASSSLGRYSYEQYF
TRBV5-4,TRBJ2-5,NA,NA,TGTGCCAGCAGCTCTCGGGACAGCGGGGGCCAAGAGACCCAGTACTTC,CASSSRDSGGQETQYF
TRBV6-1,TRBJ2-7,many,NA,TGTGCCAGCAGTGTTGCAGGGCCCCTCTCCTACGAGCAGTACTTC,CASSVAGPLSYEQYF
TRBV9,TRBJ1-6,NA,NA,TGTGCCAGCAGTCTCCGCCGGGCCAGTAACGAGCAGTCCCTCCACTTT,CASSLRRASNEQSLHF
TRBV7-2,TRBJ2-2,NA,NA,TGTGCCAGCAGGGGTCAGGGGAGCGGCGAGCTGTTGTTT,CASRGQGSGELLF